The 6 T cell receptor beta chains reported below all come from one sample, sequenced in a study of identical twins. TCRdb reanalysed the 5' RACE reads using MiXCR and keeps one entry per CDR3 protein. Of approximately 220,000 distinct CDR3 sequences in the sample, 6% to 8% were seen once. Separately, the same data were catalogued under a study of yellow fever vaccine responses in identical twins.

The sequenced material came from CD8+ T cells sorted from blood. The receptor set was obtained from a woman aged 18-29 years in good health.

DNA for the CDR3: TGCAGTGCCGGGGGAGAAAGCTCCTACAATGAGCAGTTCTTC. Translated: CSAGGESSYNEQFF. The chain carries TRBV20-1 and TRBJ2-1, with D possibly matching TRBD2 (6 bases). The CDR3 covers 14 residues. Germline V gives CDR1 DFQATT, CDR2 SNEGSKA (reference sequence). V lost 6 bases and J 0 bases, leaving 12 bases between the germline ends.

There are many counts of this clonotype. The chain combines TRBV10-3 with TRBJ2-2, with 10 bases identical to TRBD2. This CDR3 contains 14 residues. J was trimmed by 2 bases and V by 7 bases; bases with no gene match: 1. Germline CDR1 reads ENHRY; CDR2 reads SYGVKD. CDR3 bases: TGTGCCATCACTAGCGGGGGTAACACCGGGGAGCTGTTTTTT. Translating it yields CAITSGGNTGELFF.

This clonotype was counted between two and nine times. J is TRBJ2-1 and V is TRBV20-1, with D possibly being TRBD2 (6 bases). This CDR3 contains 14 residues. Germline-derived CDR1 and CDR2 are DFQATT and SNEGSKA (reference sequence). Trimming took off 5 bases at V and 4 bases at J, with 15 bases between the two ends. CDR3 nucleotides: TGCAGTGCTGATCGGGACTCGATATACAATGAGCAGTTCTTC. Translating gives CSADRDSIYNEQFF.

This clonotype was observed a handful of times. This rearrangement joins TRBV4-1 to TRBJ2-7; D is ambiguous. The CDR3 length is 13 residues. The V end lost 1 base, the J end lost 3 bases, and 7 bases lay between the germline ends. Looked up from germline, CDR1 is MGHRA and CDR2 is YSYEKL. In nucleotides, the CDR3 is TGCGCCAGCAGCCAAGCCCCCAGCTACGAGCAGTACTTC. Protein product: CASSQAPSYEQYF.

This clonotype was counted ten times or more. CDR3 nucleotides: TGTGCCAGCAGTTTTCCGACCGGGACGGGGGAGCTGTTTTTT. Encoded protein: CASSFPTGTGELFF. This rearrangement joins TRBV12-3 or TRBV12-4 to TRBJ2-2, with D possibly being TRBD1 or TRBD2 (5 bases each). Trimming shortened V by 3 bases and J by 8 bases, and 13 bases separated the two germline ends. The CDR3 length is 14 residues.

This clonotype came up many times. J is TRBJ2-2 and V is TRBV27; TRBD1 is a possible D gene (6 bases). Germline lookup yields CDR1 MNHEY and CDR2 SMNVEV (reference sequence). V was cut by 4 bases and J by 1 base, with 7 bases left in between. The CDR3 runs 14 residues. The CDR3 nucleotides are TGTGCCAGCAGTTGGGGACAGAACACCGGGGAGCTGTTTTTT. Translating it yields CASSWGQNTGELFF.